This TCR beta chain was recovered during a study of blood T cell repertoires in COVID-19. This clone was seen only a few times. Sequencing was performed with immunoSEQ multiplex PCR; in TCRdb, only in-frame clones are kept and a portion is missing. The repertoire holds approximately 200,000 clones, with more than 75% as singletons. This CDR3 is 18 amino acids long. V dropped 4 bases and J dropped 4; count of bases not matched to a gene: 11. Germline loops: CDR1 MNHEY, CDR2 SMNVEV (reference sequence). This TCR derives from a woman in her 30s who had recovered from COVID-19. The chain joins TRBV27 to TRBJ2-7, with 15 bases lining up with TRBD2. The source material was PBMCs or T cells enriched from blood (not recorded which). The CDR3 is CASSSGLAGGRLSYEQYF. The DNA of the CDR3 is TGTGCCAGCAGTTCCGGACTAGCGGGAGGGCGACTGTCGTACGAGCAGTACTTC.